The 2 T cell receptor beta chains in this list originate from one sample, sequenced in a study of blood T cells in healthy people across ages. It was with a sample-barcoded 5' primer and a J-beta primer mix that a second PCR of roughly 7 to 12 cycles was run. In TCRdb, the 5' RACE reads were re-called with MiXCR into one record per CDR3 protein. The table has about 1.6 million distinct CDR3 sequences, about 35% seen once. Sequenced input: blood. The receptor source for this set is a woman in her twenties or thirties in good health.

The V call is TRBV6-6, the J call TRBJ1-5; D gene ambiguous. The CDR3 spans 13 residues. Germline V gene sequence: CDR1 MNHNY, CDR2 SVGAGI (reference sequence). V lost 4 bases, J lost 9 bases, and 13 bases lay in between. The CDR3 region is CASSLGGGVPQHF. CDR3 coding DNA: TGTGCCAGCAGTTTGGGAGGCGGCGTGCCCCAGCATTTT.

V usage is TRBV5-1 and J usage is TRBJ2-7, with D tentatively TRBD1 or TRBD2 (5 bases each). This CDR3 is 15 amino acids long. The germline CDR1 and CDR2 sequences are SGHRS and YFSETQ. Trimming removed 4 bases from V and 0 bases from J, with 14 bases in between. The CDR3 loop reads CASSAGEGSSYEQYF. In nucleotides, the CDR3 is TGCGCCAGCAGCGCGGGCGAGGGGAGCTCCTACGAGCAGTACTTC. The variable domain in full, completed from reference TRBV5-1 and TRBJ2-7, reads KAGVTQTPRYLIKTRGQQVTLSCSPISGHRSVSWYQQTPGQGLQFLFEYFSETQRNKGNFPGRFSGRQFSNSRSEMNVSTLELGDSALYLCASSAGEGSSYEQYFGPGTRLTVT.